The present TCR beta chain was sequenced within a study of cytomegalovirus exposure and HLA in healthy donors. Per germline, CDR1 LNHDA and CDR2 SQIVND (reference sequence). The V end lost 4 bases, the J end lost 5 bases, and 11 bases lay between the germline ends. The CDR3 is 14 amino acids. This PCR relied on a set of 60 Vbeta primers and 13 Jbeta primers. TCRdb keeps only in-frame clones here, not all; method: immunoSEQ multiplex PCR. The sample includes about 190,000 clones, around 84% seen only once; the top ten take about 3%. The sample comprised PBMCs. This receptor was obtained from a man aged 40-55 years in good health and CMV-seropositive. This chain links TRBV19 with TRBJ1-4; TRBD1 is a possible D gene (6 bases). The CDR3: CASSTGVVNEKLFF. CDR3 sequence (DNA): TGTGCCAGTAGTACAGGGGTTGTGAATGAAAAACTGTTTTTT.